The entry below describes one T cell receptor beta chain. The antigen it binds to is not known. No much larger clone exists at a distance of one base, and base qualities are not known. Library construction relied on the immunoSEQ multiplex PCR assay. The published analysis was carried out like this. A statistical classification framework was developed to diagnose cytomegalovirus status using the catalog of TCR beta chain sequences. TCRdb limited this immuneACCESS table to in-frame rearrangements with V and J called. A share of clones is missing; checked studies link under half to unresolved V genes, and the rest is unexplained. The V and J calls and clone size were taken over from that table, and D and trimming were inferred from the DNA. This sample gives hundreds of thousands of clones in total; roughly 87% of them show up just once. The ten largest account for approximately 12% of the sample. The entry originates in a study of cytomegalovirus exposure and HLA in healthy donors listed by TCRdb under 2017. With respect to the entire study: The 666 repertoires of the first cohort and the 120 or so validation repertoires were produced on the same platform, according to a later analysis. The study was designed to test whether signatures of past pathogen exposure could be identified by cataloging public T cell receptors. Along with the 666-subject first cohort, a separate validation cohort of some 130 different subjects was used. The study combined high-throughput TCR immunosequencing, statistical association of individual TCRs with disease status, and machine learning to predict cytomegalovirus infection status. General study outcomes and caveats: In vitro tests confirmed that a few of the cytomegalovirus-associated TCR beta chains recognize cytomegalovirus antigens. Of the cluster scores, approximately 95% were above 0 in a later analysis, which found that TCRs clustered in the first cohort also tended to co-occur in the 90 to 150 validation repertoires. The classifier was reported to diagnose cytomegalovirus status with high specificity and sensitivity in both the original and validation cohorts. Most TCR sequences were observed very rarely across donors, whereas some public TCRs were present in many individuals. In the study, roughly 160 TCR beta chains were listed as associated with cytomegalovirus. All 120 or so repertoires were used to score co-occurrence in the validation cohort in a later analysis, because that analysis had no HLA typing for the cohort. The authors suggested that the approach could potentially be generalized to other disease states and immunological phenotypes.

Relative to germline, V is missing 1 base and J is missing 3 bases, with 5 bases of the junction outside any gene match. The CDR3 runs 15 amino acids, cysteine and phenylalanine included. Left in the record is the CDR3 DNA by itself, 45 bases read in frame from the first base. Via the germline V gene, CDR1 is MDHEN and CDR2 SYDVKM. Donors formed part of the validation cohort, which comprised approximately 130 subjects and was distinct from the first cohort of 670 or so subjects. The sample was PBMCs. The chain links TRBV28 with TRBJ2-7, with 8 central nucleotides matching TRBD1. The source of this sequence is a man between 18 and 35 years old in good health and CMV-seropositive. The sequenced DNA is TGTGCCAGCAGTTTATTTATGGGACAGGTCTACGAGCAGTACTTC. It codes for CASSLFMGQVYEQYF.